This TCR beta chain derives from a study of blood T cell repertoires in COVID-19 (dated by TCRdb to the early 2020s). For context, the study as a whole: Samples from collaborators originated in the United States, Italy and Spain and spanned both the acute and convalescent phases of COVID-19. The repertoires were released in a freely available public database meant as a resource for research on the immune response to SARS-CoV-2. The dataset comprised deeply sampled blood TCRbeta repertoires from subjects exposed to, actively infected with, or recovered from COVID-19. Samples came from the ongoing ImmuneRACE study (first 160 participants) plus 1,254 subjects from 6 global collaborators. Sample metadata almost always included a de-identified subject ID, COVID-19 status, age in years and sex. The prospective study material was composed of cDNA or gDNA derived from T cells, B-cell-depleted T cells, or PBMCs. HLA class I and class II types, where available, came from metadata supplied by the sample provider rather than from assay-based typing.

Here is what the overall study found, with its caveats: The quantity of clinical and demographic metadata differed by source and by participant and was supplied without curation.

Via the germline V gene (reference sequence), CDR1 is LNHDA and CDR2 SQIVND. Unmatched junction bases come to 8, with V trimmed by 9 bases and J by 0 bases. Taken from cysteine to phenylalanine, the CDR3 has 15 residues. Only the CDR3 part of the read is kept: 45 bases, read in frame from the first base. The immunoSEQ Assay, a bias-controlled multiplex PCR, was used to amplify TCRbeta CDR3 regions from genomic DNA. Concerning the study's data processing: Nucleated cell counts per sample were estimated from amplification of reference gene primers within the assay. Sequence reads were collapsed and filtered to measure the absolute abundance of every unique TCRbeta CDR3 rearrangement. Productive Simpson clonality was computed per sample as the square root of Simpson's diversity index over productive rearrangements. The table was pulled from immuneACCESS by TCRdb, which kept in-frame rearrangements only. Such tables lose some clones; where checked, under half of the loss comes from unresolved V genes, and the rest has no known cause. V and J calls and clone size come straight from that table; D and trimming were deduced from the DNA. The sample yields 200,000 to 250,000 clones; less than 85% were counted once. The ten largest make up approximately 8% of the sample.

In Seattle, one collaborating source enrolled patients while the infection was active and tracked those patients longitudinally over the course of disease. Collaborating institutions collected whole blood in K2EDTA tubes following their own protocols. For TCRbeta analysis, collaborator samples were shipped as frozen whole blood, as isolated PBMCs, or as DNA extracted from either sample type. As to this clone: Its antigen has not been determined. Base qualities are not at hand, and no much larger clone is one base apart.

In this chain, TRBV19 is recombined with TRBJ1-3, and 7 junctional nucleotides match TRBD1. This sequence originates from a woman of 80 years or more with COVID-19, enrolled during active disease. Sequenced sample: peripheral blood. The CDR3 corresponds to CASRDRRLSGNTIYF. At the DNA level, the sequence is TGTGCCAGCCGGGACAGACGACTCTCTGGAAACACCATATATTTT.